A selection of T cell receptor beta chains follows, all from one sample in a study of metastatic and nonmetastatic thyroid tumors. Via MiXCR, TCRdb re-called the PCR reads. In the table there are approximately 65,000 clones, 4% to 4.5% of which are singletons. The sequencing input was blood. Source of these receptors: a female donor with papillary thyroid cancer or a benign thyroid nodule (not recorded which). Some clones in this sample may be carry-over from other donors' samples. CDR3s include the opening cysteine and the closing phenylalanine or tryptophan. Each record gives: clone size, J gene, D gene, V gene, CDR3 protein, CDR3 DNA. A D gene is named only where the DNA matches it firmly. Clone size appears in some rows only: once, few, many, or a class for an expanded clone.

. | TRBJ2-7 | . | TRBV6-5 | CASIYSGTVHEQYF | TGTGCCAGCATTTACTCGGGAACAGTCCACGAGCAGTACTTT
many | TRBJ2-1 | . | TRBV12-5 | CASGASLIWDEQFF | TGTGCTAGTGGGGCTAGCCTCATTTGGGATGAGCAGTTCTTC
few | TRBJ1-4 | . | TRBV28 | CASRPGGADEKLFF | TGTGCCAGCAGGCCGGGCGGTGCCGATGAAAAACTGTTTTTT
many | TRBJ2-5 | . | TRBV19 | CASSRTGIRETQYF | TGTGCCAGTAGTAGGACGGGAATCCGGGAGACCCAGTACTTC
many | TRBJ2-2 | . | TRBV7-9 | CASSLDVATGELFF | TGTGCCAGCAGCTTGGACGTAGCCACCGGGGAGCTGTTTTTT
many | TRBJ1-6 | . | TRBV7-2 | CASSLLGVGSPLHF | TGTGCCAGCAGCCTCCTCGGGGTAGGATCACCCCTCCACTTT
many | TRBJ1-1 | . | TRBV28 | CASSLWGAKEAFF | TGTGCCAGCAGTTTATGGGGCGCAAAAGAAGCTTTCTTT
many | TRBJ2-3 | TRBD2 | TRBV7-8 | CASSGTSGRGSDTQYF | TGTGCCAGCAGCGGGACTAGCGGGAGGGGCTCAGATACGCAGTATTTT
few | TRBJ1-2 | . | TRBV5-4 | CASSLVGVDGYTF | TGTGCCAGCAGCTTGGTGGGGGTTGATGGCTACACCTTC
many | TRBJ2-1 | TRBD1 | TRBV9 | CASSVLGQGAVNEQFF | TGTGCCAGCAGCGTACTCGGACAGGGGGCGGTCAATGAGCAGTTCTTC
. | TRBJ2-5 | . | TRBV20-1 | CSARDDRETQYF | TGCAGTGCTAGAGATGACAGGGAGACCCAGTACTTC
many | TRBJ1-6 | . | TRBV6-1 | CASSRTSYNSPLHF | TGTGCCAGCAGCAGGACCTCCTATAATTCACCCCTCCACTTT
. | TRBJ2-2 | . | TRBV6-1 | CANTPNGVAGDLFF | TGTGCCAACACCCCGAACGGGGTTGCCGGGGATCTGTTTTTT
many | TRBJ2-5 | TRBD1 | TRBV20-1 | CSPFDGTGSETQYF | TGCAGCCCGTTTGATGGGACAGGGTCTGAGACCCAGTACTTC
many | TRBJ2-7 | . | TRBV3-1 | CASSQSGGISYEQYF | TGTGCCAGCAGCCAGAGTGGCGGGATTTCCTACGAGCAGTACTTC
few | TRBJ2-7 | . | TRBV6-2/TRBV6-3 | CASRHRERSYEQYF | TGTGCCAGCAGACACAGGGAGCGATCCTACGAGCAGTACTTC
many | TRBJ2-5 | . | TRBV24-1 | CATSDSTAYQETQYF | TGTGCCACCAGTGATTCAACAGCTTACCAAGAGACCCAGTACTTC
many | TRBJ1-1 | . | TRBV6-5 | CASSYSEGPFGGAFF | TGTGCCAGCAGTTACTCAGAGGGACCTTTCGGCGGAGCCTTCTTT
many | TRBJ2-1 | TRBD2 | TRBV5-1 | CASSWVSGSSYNEQFF | TGCGCCAGCAGCTGGGTTAGCGGGTCCTCCTACAATGAGCAGTTCTTC
many | TRBJ2-7 | TRBD2 | TRBV20-1 | CSAREREYEQYF | TGCAGTGCTAGAGAGCGGGAGTACGAGCAGTACTTC
. | TRBJ1-5 | TRBD1 | TRBV28 | CASSLPDRDYQPQHF | TGTGCCAGCAGTCTACCGGACAGGGACTATCAGCCCCAGCATTTT
many | TRBJ1-1 | TRBD1 | TRBV20-1 | CSAIPRQGGGPLNTEAFF | TGCAGTGCTATCCCTAGACAGGGGGGGGGTCCTTTAAACACTGAAGCTTTCTTT
many | TRBJ1-1 | . | TRBV6-1 | CASWDGGLMNTEAFF | TGTGCCAGCTGGGACGGGGGGCTAATGAACACTGAAGCTTTCTTT
many | TRBJ2-3 | . | TRBV4-1 | CASSQEERATQYF | TGCGCCAGCAGCCAAGAAGAACGGGCTACGCAGTATTTT
many | TRBJ2-7 | TRBD2 | TRBV20-1 | CSARDESGTYYEQYF | TGCAGTGCTAGAGACGAAAGCGGGACGTACTACGAGCAGTACTTC
many | TRBJ1-5 | . | TRBV10-2 | CASGRGRGLNQPQHF | TGCGCCAGCGGCCGTGGGAGGGGCCTCAATCAGCCCCAGCATTTT
. | TRBJ2-1 | TRBD2 | TRBV18 | CASSPSQKETSGSDEQFF | TGTGCCAGCTCACCGTCCCAAAAGGAGACTAGCGGGTCGGATGAGCAGTTCTTC
. | TRBJ1-1 | . | TRBV28 | CASSFTANTEAFF | TGTGCCAGCAGTTTTACGGCAAACACTGAAGCTTTCTTT
many | TRBJ2-3 | . | TRBV24-1 | CATSDFGQGGDDDTQYF | TGTGCCACCAGTGATTTCGGGCAGGGGGGGGACGATGATACGCAGTATTTT
few | TRBJ1-4 | . | TRBV6-1 | CASSTRQVSTNEKLFF | TGTGCCAGCAGTACAAGACAGGTTTCAACTAATGAAAAACTGTTTTTT
many | TRBJ1-3 | . | TRBV19 | CASTHRGDRSGNTIYF | TGTGCCAGTACCCATCGAGGGGATCGCTCTGGAAACACCATATATTTT
. | TRBJ2-1 | TRBD2 | TRBV5-5 | CVSTRLAGGPSEQFF | TGTGTCAGCACCCGACTAGCGGGAGGGCCGAGTGAGCAGTTCTTC
. | TRBJ1-5 | . | TRBV4-1 | CASSPSGRHRNQPQHF | TGCGCCAGCAGCCCGTCTGGAAGGCACCGGAATCAGCCCCAGCATTTT
many | TRBJ2-1 | . | TRBV15 | CATSRARLGPYNEQFF | TGTGCCACCAGCAGAGCGAGACTAGGACCCTACAATGAGCAGTTCTTC
. | TRBJ2-3 | . | TRBV6-5 | CASNYRAGDRETQYF | TGTGCCAGCAATTACCGAGCGGGGGACAGAGAGACGCAGTATTTT
many | TRBJ2-1 | . | TRBV5-1 | CASSFEGGGGYNEQFF | TGCGCCAGCAGCTTTGAGGGAGGGGGGGGATACAATGAGCAGTTCTTC
many | TRBJ2-7 | TRBD2 | TRBV5-1 | CASSFSGAGGAKQYF | TGCGCCAGCAGCTTCAGCGGAGCGGGAGGGGCCAAGCAGTACTTC
many | TRBJ2-3 | . | TRBV30 | CAWNLARGTDTQYF | TGTGCCTGGAACCTAGCGAGGGGGACAGATACGCAGTATTTT
many | TRBJ1-4 | TRBD1 | TRBV5-1 | CASSLGQGRREKLFF | TGCGCCAGCAGCCTGGGACAGGGGAGGCGTGAAAAACTGTTTTTT
many | TRBJ2-1 | . | TRBV12-3/TRBV12-4 | CASSLLTLIHEQFF | TGTGCCAGCAGTTTACTTACCCTGATTCATGAGCAGTTCTTC
. | TRBJ2-1 | TRBD2 | TRBV19 | CASRWQSIAGEQFF | TGTGCCAGTAGGTGGCAATCAATAGCGGGTGAACAGTTCTTC
many | TRBJ2-1 | TRBD2 | TRBV30 | CAWSAAPGLRYHEQFF | TGTGCCTGGAGCGCCGCACCGGGACTACGATATCATGAGCAGTTCTTC
few | TRBJ2-3 | TRBD2 | TRBV4-1 | CASSPGLAGLTSTDTQYF | TGCGCCAGCAGCCCCGGACTAGCGGGGCTTACTAGCACAGATACGCAGTATTTT
many | TRBJ2-1 | TRBD2 | TRBV7-7 | CASSLGTSGSYEQLF | TGTGCTAGCAGCTTAGGGACTAGCGGGAGCTATGAGCAGCTCTTC
. | TRBJ2-4 | . | TRBV2 | CASTERGRVGKNIQYF | TGTGCCAGCACCGAGCGAGGCAGGGTAGGCAAAAACATCCAGTACTTC
few | TRBJ1-3 | TRBD1 | TRBV9 | CASSDGQGESGNTIYF | TGTGCCAGCAGCGACGGACAGGGGGAATCTGGAAACACCATATATTTT
many | TRBJ1-5 | TRBD1 | TRBV19 | CASSIDQGQSSNQPQHF | TGTGCCAGTAGTATAGATCAGGGACAGTCTAGCAATCAGCCCCAGCATTTT
few | TRBJ2-7 | . | TRBV20-1 | CSASGSPTEQYF | TGCAGTGCTAGTGGCAGCCCAACCGAGCAGTACTTC
many | TRBJ1-4 | . | TRBV6-1 | CASRGGRSGEKLFF | TGTGCCTCCCGAGGGGGGAGATCCGGTGAAAAACTGTTTTTT
many | TRBJ1-5 | . | TRBV3-1 | CASSQEGVSNQPQHF | TGTGCCAGCAGCCAAGAGGGGGTTAGCAATCAGCCCCAGCATTTT
many | TRBJ1-1 | . | TRBV6-1 | CASSFGGPVNTEAFF | TGTGCCAGCAGTTTCGGCGGCCCTGTGAACACTGAAGCTTTCTTT
many | TRBJ2-5 | TRBD2 | TRBV20-1 | CSARDPGTRDETQYF | TGCAGTGCTAGAGATCCCGGGACTAGGGATGAGACCCAGTACTTC
many | TRBJ1-1 | TRBD1 | TRBV20-1 | CSARTTGKLRANTEAFF | TGCAGTGCTAGAACGACAGGGAAGTTAAGGGCGAACACTGAAGCTTTCTTT
many | TRBJ1-5 | . | TRBV19 | CASSIAAPLNQPQHF | TGTGCCAGTAGTATAGCAGCCCCCTTAAATCAGCCCCAGCATTTT
. | TRBJ2-5 | . | TRBV7-8 | CASSQQSETQYF | TGTGCCAGCAGCCAGCAGTCCGAGACCCAGTACTTC
. | TRBJ2-7 | . | TRBV20-1 | CSAQVYEQYF | TGCAGTGCTCAAGTATACGAGCAGTACTTC
medium-sized | TRBJ1-2 | TRBD1 | TRBV6-1 | CASGRTGGDYGYTF | TGTGCCAGCGGCCGGACAGGGGGGGACTATGGCTACACCTTC
. | TRBJ2-1 | TRBD2 | TRBV29-1 | CSAGGGGRSYNEQFF | TGCAGCGCTGGGGGAGGCGGGAGATCCTACAATGAGCAGTTCTTC